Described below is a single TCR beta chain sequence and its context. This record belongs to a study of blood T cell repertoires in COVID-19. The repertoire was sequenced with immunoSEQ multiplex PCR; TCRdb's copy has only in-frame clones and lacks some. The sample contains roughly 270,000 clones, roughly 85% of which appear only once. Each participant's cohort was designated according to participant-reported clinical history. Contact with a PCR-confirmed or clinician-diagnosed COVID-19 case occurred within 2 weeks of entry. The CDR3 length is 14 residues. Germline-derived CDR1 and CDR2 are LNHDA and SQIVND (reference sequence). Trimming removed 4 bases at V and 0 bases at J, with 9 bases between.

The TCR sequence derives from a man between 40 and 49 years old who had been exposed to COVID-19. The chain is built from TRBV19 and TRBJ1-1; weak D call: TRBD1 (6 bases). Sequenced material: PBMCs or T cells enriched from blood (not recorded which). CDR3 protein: CASSRDTMNTEAFF. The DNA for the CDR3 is TGTGCCAGTAGTAGGGACACAATGAACACTGAAGCTTTCTTT.